The 30 T cell receptor beta chains in this list originate from one sample, sequenced in a study of esophageal squamous cell carcinoma tumors. PCR used a TCR alpha or TCR beta constant-region primer with a P20EA primer, then nested PCR with CA2 or CB2. A polyT18-containing BSL-18E primer started reverse transcription before unbiased adaptor ligation RT-PCR amplified the TCR genes. One entry per CDR3 protein, called by TCRdb with MiXCR from the 5' RACE reads. This table holds 5,700 or so distinct CDR3 sequences, about 22% found once. Sequenced: tumor tissue. The receptors derive from a man aged 45-85 years with esophageal squamous cell carcinoma.

This clonotype was seen repeatedly, ten times or more. V and J are TRBV11-2 and TRBJ1-3; D remains ambiguous. Germline CDR1 reads SGHAT; CDR2 reads FQNNGV. This CDR3 region has 14 residues. V was clipped by 2 bases and J by 0 bases, with 5 bases between them. The CDR3 DNA follows: TGTGCCAGCAGCTTATCCTACTCTGGAAACACCATATATTTT. Translated: CASSLSYSGNTIYF.

Comment on this clonotype: Sequence at one end of the junction differs from germline and may be a read error. This rearrangement joins TRBV3-1 to TRBJ1-3; TRBD1 matches at 7 bases. The CDR3 extends over 14 amino acids. CDR1 is LGHDT and CDR2 is YNNKEL in the germline V gene (reference sequence). CDR3 sequence (DNA): TGTGCCAGCAGCCCCAGGGGGTCTGGAAACACCAGATATTTT. Translating it yields CASSPRGSGNTRYF.

This clonotype has just a few counts. The chain couples TRBV27 to TRBJ2-2; 9 nucleotides match TRBD1. CDR3 size: 15 residues. Germline V CDR1 and CDR2: MNHEY, SMNVEV (reference sequence). The V gene end was trimmed by 6 bases and the J gene end by 1 base; junction bases not matched to a gene: 3. The CDR3 DNA reads TGTGCCAGCAGGGGGACAGGGTGGAACACCGGGGAGCTGTTTTTT. This gives the protein CASRGTGWNTGELFF.

On this clonotype itself: This may be a read error: a much more frequent sequence differs by one nucleotide. The chain recombines TRBV6-5 with TRBJ1-5, with D uncertain. CDR3 size: 13 residues. The germline gives CDR1 MNHEY, CDR2 SVGAGI. V was trimmed by 2 bases and J by 7 bases, leaving 9 bases between them. Written as DNA, the CDR3 is TGTGCCAGCAGTTACGACATGGCGCAGCCCCAGCATTTT. It encodes CASSYDMAQPQHF.

This clonotype was counted a single time. The V gene is TRBV6-1, the J gene TRBJ2-3; tentatively, D is TRBD2 (5 bases). The V end lost 2 bases, the J end lost 0 bases, and 12 bases lay between the germline ends. Germline V lookup: CDR1 MNHNS, CDR2 SASEGT. This CDR3 spans 16 amino acids. The CDR3 here is CASSERAGYSTDTQYF. The CDR3 DNA is TGTGCCAGCAGTGAACGCGCGGGCTACAGCACAGATACGCAGTATTTT.

This clonotype counts as medium-sized (0.01 to 0.1%). In DNA form, the CDR3 reads TGTGCCACCAGTGCTTCAAGGAACACTGAAGCTTTCTTT. Its translation is CATSASRNTEAFF. The chain is built from TRBV24-1 and TRBJ1-1; the D is unclear. Germline V CDR1 and CDR2: KGHDR, SFDVKD. V was pared by 5 bases and J by 1 base, with 7 bases between. The CDR3 consists of 13 residues.

This clonotype was picked up many times. The rearrangement joins TRBV27 to TRBJ1-1; 8 bases are shared with TRBD1. The V segment lost 0 bases and the J segment 3 bases; nucleotides outside the gene matches: 6. Germline V lookup: CDR1 MNHEY, CDR2 SMNVEV (reference sequence). The CDR3 sequence is 16 residues long. The CDR3 region has the DNA TGTGCCAGCAGTTTATCGCCAGGGGGCCGAGACACTGAAGCTTTCTTT. Its protein product is CASSLSPGGRDTEAFF.

Only a few counts were recorded for this clonotype. This may be a read error: a much more frequent sequence differs by one nucleotide. The V call is TRBV9, the J call TRBJ1-6; no clear D. Germline V gene sequence: CDR1 SGDLS, CDR2 YYNGEE. The CDR3 has 14 residues. The CDR3 DNA reads as TGTGCCAGCAGCGTATCAACGGATAATTCACCCCGCCACTTT. Translation: CASSVSTDNSPRHF.

The chain combines TRBV7-6 with TRBJ2-7; 11 bases are shared with TRBD1. Germline-derived CDR1 and CDR2 are SGHVS and FNYEAQ. V gave up 5 bases and J gave up 3 bases; unmatched junction bases: 6. The CDR3 runs to 15 residues. The CDR3 DNA is TGTGCCAGCAGCAAAGTCGGGACAGGGGGCTACGAGCAGTACTTC. As protein: CASSKVGTGGYEQYF.

A word on this clonotype: A much more abundant neighbour one base away suggests this may be a read error. The conserved final phenylalanine or tryptophan is absent from the CDR3, which likely points to a read error. This chain uses TRBV20-1 with TRBJ2-1; TRBD1 matches at 7 bases. This CDR3 region has 11 residues. With V trimmed by 6 bases and J by 11 bases, 7 bases remained unmatched. Germline values: CDR1 DFQATT, CDR2 SNEGSKA (reference sequence). CDR3 sequence (DNA): TGCAGTGCGAAAGGACAGGCGCAGCAGTTCTTA. Protein sequence: CSAKGQAQQFL.

This clonotype has a handful of counts. A much larger clone differs from this one at a single base, so this may be a read error. As DNA, the CDR3 is TGTGCCAGCAGGACGGGACTTAACTCCGACGAGCAGTACTTC. The encoded protein is CASRTGLNSDEQYF. The V and J genes are TRBV6-6 and TRBJ2-7; a possible D gene is TRBD2 (6 bases). Germline V CDR1 and CDR2: MNHNY, SVGAGI (reference sequence). This CDR3 has 14 residues.

This clonotype is deemed medium-sized. The rearrangement uses TRBV20-1 and TRBJ2-5; tentative D call: TRBD1 (6 bases). Trimming shortened V by 3 bases and J by 5 bases, and 16 bases separated the two germline ends. In germline, CDR1 is DFQATT, CDR2 SNEGSKA (reference sequence). The CDR3 runs 14 residues. In DNA, the CDR3 is TGCAGTGCTAGTTCGGTACAGGGCGGGGAGACCCAGTACTTC. Translation gives CSASSVQGGETQYF.

This clonotype was seen a few times. The CDR3 loop is CASSSLEGNSMNTEAFF. As DNA, the CDR3 is TGTGCCAGCAGCTCCCTAGAGGGAAACAGTATGAACACTGAAGCTTTCTTT. V usage is TRBV7-6 and J usage is TRBJ1-1; D unresolved. Deletions cut 4 bases from V and 0 bases from J, with 18 bases between. The CDR3 has 17 amino acids. Germline V CDR1 and CDR2: SGHVS, FNYEAQ.

This clonotype was counted ten times or more. An end of the junction differs from the germline gene, which may be a read error. The chain joins TRBV9 to TRBJ1-2; D gene uncertain. CDR3 length: 15 residues. Per the germline V gene, CDR1 is SGDLS and CDR2 is YYNGEE. CDR3 in amino acids: CASSPSGWSVNGDTF. For the CDR3, the DNA is TGTGCCAGCAGCCCCTCGGGTTGGTCGGTGAATGGCGACACCTTC. Looking up the rest from reference TRBV9 and TRBJ1-2 gives the full variable domain: DSGVTQTPKHLITATGQRVTLRCSPRSGDLSVYWYQQSLDQGLQFLIQYYNGEERAKGNILERFSAQQFPDLHSELNLSSLELGDSALYFCASSPSGWSVNGDTFGSGTRLTVV.

This clonotype showed up many times. CDR3 amino acids: CASSRPDRGISETQYF. CDR3 DNA sequence: TGTGCCAGCAGCCGCCCAGACAGGGGGATCTCAGAGACCCAGTACTTC. The chain links TRBV28 to TRBJ2-5; 9 nucleotides line up with TRBD1. The CDR3 spans 16 residues. Germline V gene sequence: CDR1 MDHEN, CDR2 SYDVKM. V lost 6 bases, J lost 4 bases, and 12 bases stayed unmatched. Drawing the rest from reference TRBV28 and TRBJ2-5, the complete variable domain is DVKVTQSSRYLVKRTGEKVFLECVQDMDHENMFWYRQDPGLGLRLIYFSYDVKMKEKGDIPEGYSVSREKKERFSLILESASTNQTSMYLCASSRPDRGISETQYFGPGTRLLVL.

By share of the sample, this clonotype is medium-sized (0.01 to 0.1%). The chain uses TRBV12-3 or TRBV12-4 and TRBJ2-2; D possibly corresponds to TRBD2 (6 bases). Trimming left V 6 bases short and J 4 bases short, with 12 bases between. This CDR3 region has 14 residues. The CDR3 sequence: CASREGWGTGELFF. The CDR3 DNA reads TGTGCCAGCAGGGAGGGATGGGGCACCGGGGAGCTGTTTTTT.

About this clonotype: Given a much more abundant clone one base away, this may be a read error. The chain has TRBV7-9 and TRBJ2-1, with 9 bases that match TRBD2. Germline-derived CDR1 and CDR2 are SEHNR and FQNEAQ (reference sequence). The CDR3 covers 14 residues. The trim removed 4 bases at V and 7 bases at J, leaving 5 bases unmatched. This CDR3 is CASSWAGGGNEQFF. CDR3 coding DNA: TGTGCCAGCAGCTGGGCGGGAGGGGGGAATGAGCAGTTCTTC.

This clonotype was found a few times. The chain employs TRBV15 and TRBJ2-5; D gene unclear. Trimming took off 8 bases at V and 0 bases at J, with 16 bases between the two ends. Germline-derived CDR1 and CDR2 are LNHNV and YYDKDF (reference sequence). This CDR3 has 15 amino acids. For the CDR3, the DNA is TGTGCCACCGGCGAAGGCTCAGGAGACCAAGAGACCCAGTACTTC. Translating gives CATGEGSGDQETQYF.

This clonotype is deemed medium-sized. The chain combines TRBV2 with TRBJ2-5; 8 nucleotides line up with TRBD2. The V and J ends lost 6 bases and 5 bases, in that order; junction bases with no gene match: 8. The CDR3 is 14 residues long. Germline assignment: CDR1 SNHLY and CDR2 FYNNEI. The CDR3 loop is CASRPGTRQETQYF. CDR3 nucleotide sequence: TGTGCCAGCAGACCCGGGACTAGGCAGGAGACCCAGTACTTC. Based on the CDR3 plus reference TRBV2 and TRBJ2-5, the full variable domain is EPEVTQTPSHQVTQMGQEVILRCVPISNHLYFYWYRQILGQKVEFLVSFYNNEISEKSEIFDDQFSVERPDGSNFTLKIRSTKLEDSAMYFCASRPGTRQETQYFGPGTRLLVL.

The sample holds many counts of this clonotype. The CDR3 protein is CASSWVMGETQYF. CDR3 DNA sequence: TGTGCCAGCAGCTGGGTGATGGGAGAGACCCAGTACTTC. The chain is built from TRBV7-6 and TRBJ2-5; no reliable D call. CDR1 and CDR2 from the germline V gene are SGHVS and FNYEAQ. The CDR3 runs 13 residues. Trimming removed 4 bases at V and 4 bases at J, with 10 bases between.

In its sample, this clonotype ranks as medium-sized (0.01 to 0.1%). The V call is TRBV18, the J call TRBJ2-6, with D possibly matching TRBD2 (6 bases). Trimming took 8 bases from V and 1 from J, leaving 9 bases between them. The CDR3 spans 14 residues. Germline values: CDR1 KGHSH, CDR2 LQKENI. The CDR3 protein is CASHRGSGANVLTF. The CDR3 DNA reads TGTGCCAGCCACCGGGGGTCTGGGGCCAACGTCCTGACTTTC.

The rearrangement links TRBV5-4 to TRBJ2-1, with D possibly matching TRBD2 (5 bases). Trimming cost V 3 bases and J 9 bases, with 19 bases left between them. The germline gives CDR1 SGHNT, CDR2 YYREEE (reference sequence). The CDR3 is made up of 15 amino acids. CDR3 sequence (DNA): TGTGCCAGCAGCTGGGAGCGGAGCGTACGTGTTGAGCAGTTCTTC. It specifies CASSWERSVRVEQFF.

This CDR3 reads CASSPDLQPYNEQFF. The CDR3 DNA reads TGTGCCAGCAGCCCGGACCTCCAGCCATACAATGAGCAGTTCTTC. The chain combines TRBV6-4 with TRBJ2-1, with D unclear. V shed 6 bases and J shed 4 bases, with 16 bases lying between them. Germline CDR1 and CDR2: MRHNA and SNTAGT. The CDR3 is 15 amino acids.

Many counts were recorded for this clonotype. The rearrangement links TRBV10-1 to TRBJ2-2; the D is unclear. Germline lookup yields CDR1 WNHNN and CDR2 SYGVQD (reference sequence). With 5 bases removed from V and 1 base from J, the gap between germline ends came to 5 bases. CDR3 size: 13 residues. CDR3 nucleotide sequence: TGCGCCAGCAGTCGCGGGAACACCGGGGAGCTGTTTTTT. It translates to CASSRGNTGELFF.

V is TRBV6-5 and J is TRBJ2-3, with D possibly being TRBD1 (6 bases). This CDR3 is 14 amino acids long. Trimming stripped 7 bases from V and 6 bases from J, with 17 bases between. Per germline, CDR1 MNHEY and CDR2 SVGAGI. The CDR3 protein is CASTEAGVRDTQYF. The DNA of the CDR3 is TGTGCCAGCACCGAGGCAGGGGTGAGGGATACGCAGTATTTT.

This clonotype is labeled medium-sized (0.01 to 0.1%). This chain joins TRBV6-2 or TRBV6-3 and TRBJ2-5; D gene ambiguous. The V and J ends lost 4 bases and 5 bases respectively, with 5 bases between them. Germline V gives CDR1 MNHEY, CDR2 SVGEGT. The CDR3 totals 11 residues. CDR3 loop: CASSFHETQYF. The CDR3 DNA is TGTGCCAGCAGTTTTCACGAGACCCAGTACTTC.

The chain links TRBV5-1 to TRBJ2-7, with 8 nucleotides matching TRBD1. The CDR3 length is 13 residues. CDR1 and CDR2 (germline): SGHRS, YFSETQ. Trimming took 4 bases from V and 6 from J; bases not matched to a gene: 6. Here the CDR3 reads CASSDPDRGEQYF. CDR3 bases: TGCGCCAGCAGCGACCCCGACAGGGGCGAGCAGTACTTC.

This chain joins TRBV2 and TRBJ2-5; the D is unclear. CDR1 and CDR2 (germline): SNHLY, FYNNEI. Trimming cost V 6 bases and J 4 bases, with 9 bases left between them. This CDR3 contains 12 residues. This chain's CDR3 is CASRVEIETQYF. DNA of the CDR3: TGTGCCAGCAGGGTCGAGATAGAGACCCAGTACTTC.

This clonotype is medium-sized by share. The J gene is TRBJ2-1, the V gene TRBV5-6, with 7 bases matching TRBD2. CDR3 size: 15 residues. Trimming cost V 0 bases and J 8 bases; bases outside gene matches: 8. Germline V lookup: CDR1 SGHDT, CDR2 YYEEEE. In DNA form, the CDR3 reads TGTGCCAGCAGCTTGGACCGCGGACTAGAACATGAGCAGTTCTTC. Protein: CASSLDRGLEHEQFF.

This clonotype is labeled medium-sized. The gene calls are TRBV4-2 and TRBJ2-5; 10 positions agree with TRBD2. In germline, CDR1 is LGHNA, CDR2 YNFKEQ. This CDR3 is built from 16 residues. J was trimmed by 4 bases and V by 3 bases; bases with no gene match: 8. CDR3 loop: CASSQGTSGIGETQYF. Written as DNA, the CDR3 is TGTGCCAGCAGCCAGGGAACTAGCGGGATAGGAGAGACCCAGTACTTC.